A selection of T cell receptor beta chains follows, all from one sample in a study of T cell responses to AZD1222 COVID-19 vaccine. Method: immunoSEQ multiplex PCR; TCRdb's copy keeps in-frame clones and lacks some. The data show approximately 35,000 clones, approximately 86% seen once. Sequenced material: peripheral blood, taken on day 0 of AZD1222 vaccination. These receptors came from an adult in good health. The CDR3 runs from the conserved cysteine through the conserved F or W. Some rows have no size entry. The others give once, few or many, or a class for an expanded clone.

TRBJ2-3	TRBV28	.	CASSLAGSDTQYF
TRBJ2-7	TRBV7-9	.	CASSLGRDEQYF
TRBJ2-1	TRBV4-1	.	CASSRLRGGMGEQFF
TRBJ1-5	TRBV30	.	CAWSARGGLNQPQHF
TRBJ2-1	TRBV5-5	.	CASSFEGETYNEQFF
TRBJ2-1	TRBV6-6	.	CASSHRLTTRSSYNEQFF
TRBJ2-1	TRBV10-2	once	CASSEETLRDEQFF
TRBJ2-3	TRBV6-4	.	CASSDSVNPTDTQYF
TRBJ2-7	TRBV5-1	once	CASSLDRGGIYEQYF
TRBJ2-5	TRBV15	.	CATSREVGETQYF
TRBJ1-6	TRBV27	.	CASSLRAYSPLHF
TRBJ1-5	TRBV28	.	CASSLPQGRQPQHF
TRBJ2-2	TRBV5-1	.	CASRQAANTGELFF
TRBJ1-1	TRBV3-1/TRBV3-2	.	CASSQGTGPYTEAFF
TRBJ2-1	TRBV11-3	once	CASSLGTGELNEQFF
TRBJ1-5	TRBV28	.	CASSFMGIDSNQPQHF
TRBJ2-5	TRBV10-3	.	CAISGDKSAETQYF
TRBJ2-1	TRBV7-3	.	CASSLKISSGRNEQFF
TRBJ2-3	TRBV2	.	CASQDLFTDTQYF
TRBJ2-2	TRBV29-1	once	CSVGHGLGELFF
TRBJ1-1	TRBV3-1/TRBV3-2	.	CASSLGTGPTFWGTEAFF
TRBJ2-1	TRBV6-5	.	CASIGTGMNEQFF
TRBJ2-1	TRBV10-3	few	CAISDYYNEQFF
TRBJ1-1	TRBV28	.	CASNLMLGFTEAFF
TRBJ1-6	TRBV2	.	CASSVSLRNSPLHF
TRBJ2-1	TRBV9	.	CASSVAWGAYNEQFF
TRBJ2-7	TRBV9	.	CASSPLRVAGVNEQYF
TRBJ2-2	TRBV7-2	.	CASSHGQGSGELFF
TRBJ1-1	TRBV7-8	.	CASSQPTGGTEAFF
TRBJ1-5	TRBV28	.	CASSLGQGGNQPQHF
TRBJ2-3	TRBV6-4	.	CASSDRGTDTQYF
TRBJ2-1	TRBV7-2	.	CASSSAGTSNYEQFF